This T cell receptor beta chain is from a study of OX40 agonist ivuxolimab in advanced cancers. Study-wide results and limits: Compared with CD4+, CD8+ T cells on average had more expanded clones.

CDR1 is SQVTM and CDR2 is ANQGSEA in the germline V gene. V lost 7 bases to trimming and J lost 2 bases; unmatched junction nucleotides: 8. This CDR3 contains 14 residues. A note on this clone: Its antigen is unknown.

The table came from immunoSEQ multiplex PCR; TCRdb's copy has only in-frame clones and leaves some out. The sample includes about 68,000 clones, approximately 90% of them seen just once. The sample here was CD4+ or CD8+ T cells sorted from blood, taken in a trial of the OX40 agonist ivuxolimab. V usage is TRBV29-1 and J usage is TRBJ2-1, with 7 nucleotides matching TRBD2. This sequence originates from an adult with an advanced solid tumor such as melanoma, head and neck, liver or kidney cancer. DNA of the CDR3: TGCAGCGCTGGTGGACTAGAAACCTACAATGAGCAGTTCTTC. It is translated as CSAGGLETYNEQFF.